This T cell receptor beta chain was retrieved from a study of cytomegalovirus exposure and HLA in healthy donors. The CDR3 totals 15 residues. Germline assignment: CDR1 MNHEY and CDR2 SVGAGI. Trimming stripped 2 bases from V and 0 bases from J, with 7 bases between. Vbeta (60) and Jbeta (13) primers were used in the PCR. Some clones are missing from TCRdb's copy, which holds only in-frame ones; the method was immunoSEQ multiplex PCR. This table holds about 160,000 clones, around 79% found once. The source material was PBMCs. This chain links TRBV6-5 with TRBJ2-2, with D perhaps TRBD1 (5 bases). The source of this sequence is a man aged 35 to 55 in good health and CMV-seronegative. CDR3 nucleotide sequence: TGTGCCAGCAGTTACGACAGTTCGAACACCGGGGAGCTGTTTTTT. It translates to CASSYDSSNTGELFF.